This T cell receptor (beta chain) was obtained from a study of T cell changes during pregnancy in multiple sclerosis. Data came from immunoSEQ multiplex PCR; TCRdb stores just in-frame clones and leaves some out. Of tens of thousands of clones listed, 94% are singletons. The CDR3 is 16 residues long. Trimming took 7 bases from V and 2 from J, leaving 17 bases between them. CDR1 is MNHNY and CDR2 is SVGAGI in the germline V gene (reference sequence). This chain links TRBV6-6 with TRBJ2-2, with D possibly being TRBD2 (5 bases). The starting material was CD4+ T cells from peripheral blood mononuclear cells, obtained in the second trimester of pregnancy. This TCR was sampled from a female donor with multiple sclerosis, enrolled in a pregnancy study. This chain's CDR3 is CASTLGVGLNTGELFF. The CDR3 coding sequence is TGTGCCAGCACCCTCGGGGTTGGCCTAAACACCGGGGAGCTGTTTTTT.